This TCR beta chain derives from a study of CD8+ T cells in alopecia areata. Study background: Those treated were given oral tofacitinib at 5 to 10 mg twice daily. Disease severity was quantified as SALT score of affected scalp area. General study findings and limits: In patients, TCRs were shared less clearly than in mice, and HLA may possibly be involved.

RNA extraction and reverse transcription yielded cDNA as sequencing template. The data were produced by immunoSEQ multiplex PCR, yet TCRdb's version contains in-frame clones alone and is incomplete. The sample carries some 42,000 clones, about nine tenths recorded once. The CDR3 totals 13 residues. The V gene's germline CDR1 is MNHEY and CDR2 SMNVEV (reference sequence). V gave up 7 bases and J gave up 6 bases, with 16 bases separating them. Treatment in this sample: oral pan-JAK inhibitor, 5-10 mg twice daily. Specimens obtained from alopecia areata patients comprised lesional scalp punch biopsies and peripheral blood. About this clone: Its specificity is not known.

The receptor's source is a human donor with alopecia areata. The sequencing used CD8+ T cells sorted from blood, collected at week 24, from a patient treated with tofacitinib. This chain joins TRBV27 and TRBJ2-7; D is undetermined. The CDR3 nucleotides are TGTGCCAGCACAATCCTCCCGGGCGGCGAGCAGTACTTC. Its translation: CASTILPGGEQYF.